One sample yielded the 27 T cell receptor beta chains listed below, sequenced in a study of blood T cell repertoires in COVID-19. Some clones are missing from TCRdb's copy, which holds only in-frame ones; the method was immunoSEQ multiplex PCR. Of more than 150,000 clones in the sample, approximately 87% were seen once. Sequencing input: peripheral blood. These receptors all stem from a woman aged 65 to 85 with COVID-19, enrolled during active disease.

In nucleotides, the CDR3 is TGTGCCTGGAGTGTACAGTGGGGGCAGGGTACTTCCCCAGCTAACTATGGCTACACCTTC. Residues: CAWSVQWGQGTSPANYGYTF. The J gene is TRBJ1-2, the V gene TRBV30; D perhaps matches TRBD1 (6 bases). CDR1 and CDR2 from the germline V gene are GTSNPN and SVGIG (reference sequence). Between the trimmed V and J ends, which lost 0 bases and 0 bases, there was a span of 26 bases. CDR3 length equals 20 residues.

The rearrangement uses TRBV9 and TRBJ2-1; 9 bases fit TRBD2. CDR3 length: 14 amino acids. Germline-derived CDR1 and CDR2 are SGDLS and YYNGEE. V was clipped by 0 bases and J by 10 bases; unmatched bases: 5. The CDR3 bases are TGTGCCAGCAGCGTAGGGGGTCTAGCGGGAGAGCAGTTCTTC. This sequence encodes CASSVGGLAGEQFF.

The gene calls are TRBV9 and TRBJ2-1; possible D gene TRBD2, 6 bases. The CDR3 is 15 residues long. Germline CDR1 and CDR2: SGDLS and YYNGEE. V dropped 2 bases and J dropped 3 bases, with 12 bases sitting between them. For the CDR3, the DNA is TGTGCCAGCAGCGTTGGCGGGAAGGACTACAATGAGCAGTTCTTC. Its protein product is CASSVGGKDYNEQFF.

The J gene is TRBJ1-2, the V gene TRBV6-4; D is ambiguous. Germline CDR1 reads MRHNA; CDR2 reads SNTAGT. Trimming stripped 7 bases from V and 4 bases from J, with 19 bases between. This CDR3 is built from 15 residues. CDR3 amino acids: CASTGWGSRGYGYTF. The CDR3 bases are TGTGCCAGCACCGGATGGGGTTCCCGGGGCTATGGCTACACCTTC.

To note about this clone: Other nucleotide sequences in the sample specify the same CDR3. The J gene is TRBJ2-7, the V gene TRBV7-2; D might be TRBD2 (5 bases). The CDR3 totals 14 residues. Trimming removed 2 bases at V and 1 base at J, with 9 bases between. In germline, CDR1 is SGHTA, CDR2 FQGNSA. The chain's CDR3 is CASSLTGISYEQYF. CDR3 in DNA: TGTGCCAGCAGCTTAACGGGGATTTCCTACGAGCAGTACTTC.

The CDR3 here is CASSYTSGQGFSPLHF. CDR3 nucleotide sequence: TGTGCCAGCAGTTACACGAGCGGACAGGGCTTCTCACCCCTCCACTTT. V gene TRBV6-5 combines with J gene TRBJ1-6; 8 nucleotides line up with TRBD1. This CDR3 region has 16 residues. The germline CDR1 and CDR2 sequences are MNHEY and SVGAGI. J gave up 10 bases and V 2 bases, and 10 bases lay outside the gene matches.

This clone appeared a few times. The rearrangement uses TRBV9 and TRBJ1-1; a possible D gene is TRBD1 (5 bases). The ends were cut back, 0 bases at V and 3 bases at J, with 9 bases in the middle. Germline-derived CDR1 and CDR2 are SGDLS and YYNGEE. The CDR3 covers 14 residues. CDR3 sequence reads: CASSVDGGDTEAFF. CDR3 coding DNA: TGTGCCAGCAGCGTAGACGGGGGAGACACTGAAGCTTTCTTT.

The rearrangement uses TRBV28 and TRBJ2-7, with D unclear. V lost 5 bases and J 3 bases, leaving 5 bases between the germline ends. The CDR3 has 11 amino acids. Germline V gene data show CDR1 as MDHEN and CDR2 as SYDVKM. The CDR3 reads CASSEDYEQYF. The CDR3 DNA reads as TGTGCCAGCAGTGAGGACTACGAGCAGTACTTC. The full variable domain, with the rest looked up from reference TRBV28 and TRBJ2-7, is DVKVTQSSRYLVKRTGEKVFLECVQDMDHENMFWYRQDPGLGLRLIYFSYDVKMKEKGDIPEGYSVSREKKERFSLILESASTNQTSMYLCASSEDYEQYFGPGTRLTVT.

The chain combines TRBV19 with TRBJ2-7; 10 nucleotides agree with TRBD2. This CDR3 has 16 residues. V lost 5 bases to trimming and J lost 0 bases; unmatched junction nucleotides: 7. CDR1 and CDR2 from the germline V gene are LNHDA and SQIVND (reference sequence). CDR3: CASSFRTSGSSYEQYF. The CDR3 bases are TGTGCCAGTAGTTTTCGGACTAGCGGTAGCTCCTACGAGCAGTACTTC.

A few counts support this clone. The gene calls are TRBV19 and TRBJ1-4; D may be TRBD1 (6 bases). The germline V gene encodes CDR1 LNHDA and CDR2 SQIVND (reference sequence). The CDR3 extends over 13 amino acids. Trimming took off 9 bases at V and 0 bases at J, with 8 bases between the two ends. The CDR3 DNA reads as TGTGCCAGCCGGACAGCAACTAATGAAAAACTGTTTTTT. Residues: CASRTATNEKLFF.

The V and J genes are TRBV28 and TRBJ2-5, with 9 bases identical to TRBD2. J gave up 1 base and V 3 bases, and 9 bases lay outside the gene matches. The CDR3 has 17 residues. Germline V gene lookup returns CDR1 MDHEN and CDR2 SYDVKM. CDR3 residues: CASSFPLSGRSQETQYF. The DNA for the CDR3 is TGTGCCAGCAGTTTTCCGCTGAGCGGGAGGTCCCAAGAGACCCAGTACTTC. Together with reference TRBV28 and TRBJ2-5, the CDR3 gives the full variable domain: DVKVTQSSRYLVKRTGEKVFLECVQDMDHENMFWYRQDPGLGLRLIYFSYDVKMKEKGDIPEGYSVSREKKERFSLILESASTNQTSMYLCASSFPLSGRSQETQYFGPGTRLLVL.

V and J are TRBV18 and TRBJ1-1, with D hard to call. The germline V gene encodes CDR1 KGHSH and CDR2 LQKENI. The CDR3 is made up of 13 amino acids. V lost 0 bases and J lost 8, with 10 bases in between. CDR3 loop: CASSPPSGSEAFF. The CDR3 region has the DNA TGTGCCAGCTCACCACCCTCAGGCAGCGAAGCTTTCTTT. Looking up the rest from reference TRBV18 and TRBJ1-1 gives the full variable domain: NAGVMQNPRHLVRRRGQEARLRCSPMKGHSHVYWYRQLPEEGLKFMVYLQKENIIDESGMPKERFSAEFPKEGPSILRIQQVVRGDSAAYFCASSPPSGSEAFFGQGTRLTVV.

With respect to this clone: At the DNA level, this CDR3 is encoded by other sequences in the same sample as well. The chain employs TRBV9 and TRBJ2-5; 12 bases map to TRBD2. CDR1 is SGDLS and CDR2 is YYNGEE in the germline V gene. After removal of 0 bases from V and 1 base from J, the junction contained 1 base not matched to a gene. The CDR3 consists of 16 residues. The CDR3, as DNA: TGTGCCAGCAGCGTAGGGGGACTAGCGGGCCAAGAGACCCAGTACTTC. As protein: CASSVGGLAGQETQYF.

The V and J genes are TRBV28 and TRBJ2-2, with D perhaps matching TRBD1 (6 bases). CDR3 length: 16 amino acids. V was pared by 2 bases and J by 1 base, with 11 bases between. Germline CDR1 reads MDHEN; CDR2 reads SYDVKM. The CDR3 is CASSLVSGQNTGELFF. CDR3 nucleotides: TGTGCCAGCAGTTTAGTATCGGGACAGAACACCGGGGAGCTGTTTTTT.

The chain carries TRBV6-2 or TRBV6-3 and TRBJ1-5; 7 bases are shared with TRBD1. Germline loops: CDR1 MNHEY, CDR2 SVGEGT. The CDR3 spans 16 residues. Trimming removed 5 bases from V and 0 bases from J; junction bases left unmatched: 7. In DNA, the CDR3 is TGTGCCAGCAGTGACCCACAGGGGTTTAGCAATCAGCCCCAGCATTTT. Translation gives CASSDPQGFSNQPQHF.

CDR3 nucleotides: TGTGCCAGCAGCTTAGCGCTGGCCCAAGATACGCAGTATTTT. It encodes CASSLALAQDTQYF. This chain joins TRBV7-2 and TRBJ2-3; no definite D call. Trimming took off 0 bases at V and 5 bases at J, with 9 bases between the two ends. The germline gives CDR1 SGHTA, CDR2 FQGNSA. The CDR3 length is 14 residues.

This rearrangement joins TRBV7-6 to TRBJ2-1; TRBD2 is a possible D gene (5 bases). The CDR3 has 14 amino acids. V was clipped by 1 base and J by 10 bases, with 14 bases between them. Per the germline V gene, CDR1 is SGHVS and CDR2 is FNYEAQ. CDR3 sequence (DNA): TGTGCCAGCAGCTTAGGTAGCGCCCTACGGGAGCAGTTCTTC. Translated: CASSLGSALREQFF.

The V and J genes are TRBV15 and TRBJ1-6; D remains ambiguous. Germline V CDR1 and CDR2: LNHNV, YYDKDF (reference sequence). Trimming took off 6 bases at V and 8 bases at J, with 8 bases between the two ends. The CDR3 consists of 12 residues. The CDR3 loop reads CATSIRDSPLHF. CDR3 coding DNA: TGTGCCACCAGTATCCGGGATTCACCCCTCCACTTT.

The J gene is TRBJ2-5, the V gene TRBV7-2, with a tentative D call TRBD1 (6 bases). V shed 5 bases and J shed 7 bases, with 20 bases lying between them. Germline CDR1 SGHTA, CDR2 FQGNSA. The CDR3 is 15 amino acids. The CDR3 DNA follows: TGTGCCAGCAGCCCCAAACGGGCAGGGGTGGGGACCCAGTACTTC. Translated: CASSPKRAGVGTQYF.

The rearrangement uses TRBV28 and TRBJ1-2; no clear D gene. Germline CDR1 and CDR2: MDHEN and SYDVKM. This CDR3 has 12 amino acids. V dropped 9 bases and J dropped 6 bases, with 14 bases sitting between them. CDR3 sequence reads: CASTSGTDGYTF. The CDR3 DNA sequence: TGTGCCAGTACCTCAGGCACGGATGGCTACACCTTC.

The chain has TRBV5-1 and TRBJ1-6, with 7 positions matching TRBD1. V lost 0 bases and J lost 6; bases outside the gene matches: 6. Germline CDR1 reads SGHRS; CDR2 reads YFSETQ. This CDR3 is built from 16 residues. CDR3 DNA: TGCGCCAGCAGCTTGGAGGGGGCCTTAGCTAATTCACCCCTCCACTTT. Protein product: CASSLEGALANSPLHF.

The J gene is TRBJ2-3, the V gene TRBV5-4; 7 nucleotides agree with TRBD2. The CDR3 is made up of 16 amino acids. Germline CDR1 reads SGHNT; CDR2 reads YYREEE (reference sequence). Trimming cost V 3 bases and J 0 bases; bases outside gene matches: 7. CDR3 sequence reads: CASSSGGRGSTDTQYF. In DNA form, the CDR3 reads TGTGCCAGCAGCTCCGGCGGGAGAGGTAGCACAGATACGCAGTATTTT.

This chain uses TRBV5-6 with TRBJ1-2, with TRBD1 as a possible D gene (6 bases). Germline-derived CDR1 and CDR2 are SGHDT and YYEEEE. V lost 7 bases to trimming and J lost 7 bases, with 20 bases between them. The CDR3 totals 14 residues. As DNA, the CDR3 is TGTGCCAGCGTTAGGGTCGGGGGGCGCGGTGGCTACACCTTC. It yields the protein CASVRVGGRGGYTF. The full variable domain, completed using reference TRBV5-6 and TRBJ1-2, is DAGVTQSPTHLIKTRGQQVTLRCSPKSGHDTVSWYQQALGQGPQFIFQYYEEEERQRGNFPDRFSGHQFPNYSSELNVNALLLGDSALYLCASVRVGGRGGYTFGSGTRLTVV.

A single count supports this clone. The chain recombines TRBV30 with TRBJ2-7, with TRBD2 matching 8 bases. The germline CDR1 and CDR2 sequences are GTSNPN and SVGIG (reference sequence). The CDR3 consists of 14 residues. J was trimmed by 1 base and V by 8 bases; bases with no gene match: 10. CDR3 sequence: CAARLGLASYEQYF. The CDR3 DNA reads as TGTGCCGCCCGACTCGGACTAGCATCCTACGAGCAGTACTTC. Together with reference TRBV30 and TRBJ2-7, the CDR3 gives the full variable domain: SQTIHQWPATLVQPVGSPLSLECTVEGTSNPNLYWYRQAAGRGLQLLFYSVGIGQISSEVPQNLSASRPQDRQFILSSKKLLLSDSGFYLCAARLGLASYEQYFGPGTRLTVT.

The chain carries TRBV6-5 and TRBJ2-7; TRBD1 matches 8 bases. The germline V gene has CDR1 MNHEY and CDR2 SVGAGI. There are 15 residues in the CDR3. V lost 6 bases and J lost 5; bases outside the gene matches: 12. DNA for the CDR3: TGTGCCAGCAGAAGCGGACAGGGTAGTTTCCACGAGCAGTACTTC. Its protein product is CASRSGQGSFHEQYF.

The CDR3 loop reads CASSWTADNSPLHF. CDR3 nucleotide sequence: TGTGCCAGCAGCTGGACAGCTGATAATTCACCCCTCCACTTT. This chain uses TRBV7-9 with TRBJ1-6; possibly TRBD1 for D (6 bases). V shed 4 bases and J shed 5 bases, with 9 bases lying between them. The CDR3 runs 14 residues. The germline gives CDR1 SEHNR, CDR2 FQNEAQ (reference sequence).

The chain joins TRBV25-1 to TRBJ2-3; D is perhaps TRBD2 (6 bases). Between the trimmed V and J ends, which lost 1 base and 6 bases, there was a span of 20 bases. The CDR3 contains 17 residues. Germline V gene data show CDR1 as MGHDK and CDR2 as SYGVNS. The CDR3: CASSESLGVGAGDTQYF. CDR3 DNA: TGTGCCAGCAGTGAATCGCTCGGTGTAGGGGCGGGGGATACGCAGTATTTT.